These 22 T cell receptor beta chains share one sample of origin, sequenced in a study of T cell changes during pregnancy in multiple sclerosis. Produced via immunoSEQ multiplex PCR; TCRdb's table is partial and in-frame only. The sample has around 100,000 clones, approximately 90% seen once; the top ten hold approximately 3.5%. The sample here was peripheral blood, taken after pregnancy. These TCRs come from a female donor with multiple sclerosis, enrolled in a pregnancy study.

In its sample, this clone was seen a few times. This chain connects TRBV7-8 to TRBJ1-1; possible D gene TRBD1, 6 bases. This CDR3 has 14 amino acids. V dropped 5 bases and J dropped 4 bases, with 14 bases sitting between them. CDR1 is SGHVS and CDR2 is FQNEAQ in the germline V gene. In nucleotides, the CDR3 is TGTGCCAGCAGCCCTCAGGGGTTAAGCACTGAAGCTTTCTTT. Protein: CASSPQGLSTEAFF.

The chain joins TRBV5-4 to TRBJ1-4; TRBD1 matches at 7 bases. The germline V gene has CDR1 SGHNT and CDR2 YYREEE (reference sequence). The J segment lost 7 bases and the V segment lost 0 bases, leaving 3 bases of the junction unmatched. The CDR3 covers 14 residues. CDR3 nucleotide sequence: TGTGCCAGCAGCTTGGACAGGGGTGGTGAAAAACTGTTTTTT. Encoded protein: CASSLDRGGEKLFF.

The chain has TRBV10-3 and TRBJ2-7; 7 positions match TRBD1. The trim removed 3 bases at V and 3 bases at J, leaving 11 bases unmatched. CDR1 ENHRY and CDR2 SYGVKD come from the germline V gene. This CDR3 has 16 amino acids. The CDR3 nucleotides read TGTGCCATCAGTGAAACGAAGACAGGGTCTCTCTACGAGCAGTACTTC. Its translation is CAISETKTGSLYEQYF.

The rearrangement uses TRBV4-1 and TRBJ2-1, with 9 bases identical to TRBD1. The CDR3 covers 15 residues. With 5 bases clipped from V and 3 bases from J, the junction kept 5 bases outside the gene matches. The V gene's germline CDR1 is MGHRA and CDR2 YSYEKL. CDR3: CASSSTGGYYNEQFF. DNA for the CDR3: TGCGCCAGCAGCTCTACAGGGGGCTACTACAATGAGCAGTTCTTC.

J is TRBJ1-4 and V is TRBV2; the D is unclear. V lost 6 bases and J 8 bases, leaving 13 bases between the germline ends. This CDR3 spans 13 amino acids. From germline, CDR1 is SNHLY and CDR2 FYNNEI. CDR3: CASSKEFGEKLFF. CDR3 nucleotide sequence: TGTGCCAGCAGCAAGGAGTTTGGAGAAAAACTGTTTTTT.

The V gene is TRBV15, the J gene TRBJ2-1; 8 bases are shared with TRBD1. Trimming took 4 bases from V and 5 from J; bases not matched to a gene: 7. The CDR3 is 15 amino acids. In germline, CDR1 is LNHNV, CDR2 YYDKDF (reference sequence). This CDR3 reads CATSTGQGFNNEQFF. CDR3 sequence (DNA): TGTGCCACCAGCACAGGACAGGGATTCAACAATGAGCAGTTCTTC.

This chain links TRBV25-1 with TRBJ1-2; D gene uncertain. This CDR3 contains 13 residues. The V end was cut by 4 bases, the J end by 8 bases, with 14 bases between. Germline CDR1 and CDR2: MGHDK and SYGVNS. The CDR3 DNA is TGTGCCAGCAGTGGAAAGAAGATAGCCGGCTACACCTTC. Translating gives CASSGKKIAGYTF.

The V and J genes are TRBV6-5 and TRBJ2-7; tentatively, D is TRBD1 (5 bases). V was trimmed by 5 bases and J by 6 bases, leaving 8 bases between them. CDR3 size: 11 residues. The germline V gene has CDR1 MNHEY and CDR2 SVGAGI. CDR3 nucleotides: TGTGCCAGCAGTCAAGGGGCCGAGCAGTACTTC. Its translation: CASSQGAEQYF.

CDR3 protein: CASSDGGLAQYF. CDR3 DNA sequence: TGTGCCAGCAGTGATGGAGGTTTGGCCCAGTACTTC. The V call is TRBV25-1, the J call TRBJ2-5, with a possible D match to TRBD2 (5 bases). Germline V gene data show CDR1 as MGHDK and CDR2 as SYGVNS. Trimming removed 3 bases from V and 9 bases from J, with 11 bases in between. The length of the CDR3 is 12 residues.

V gene TRBV18 combines with J gene TRBJ1-2; TRBD1 aligns across 8 bases. The CDR3 consists of 14 residues. Germline V gene sequence: CDR1 KGHSH, CDR2 LQKENI. V shed 3 bases and J 5 bases; nucleotides not matched to a gene: 5. This CDR3 reads CASSPTTGEYGYTF. Written as DNA, the CDR3 is TGTGCCAGCTCACCGACGACAGGGGAATATGGCTACACCTTC.

This clone was found once. This chain links TRBV11-1 with TRBJ2-7, with 7 bases identical to TRBD1. The germline V gene encodes CDR1 SGHAT and CDR2 FQDESV (reference sequence). The CDR3 consists of 13 residues. With 5 bases clipped from V and 4 bases from J, the junction kept 5 bases outside the gene matches. CDR3 loop: CASSKRTGYEQYF. CDR3 nucleotides: TGTGCCAGCAGCAAGAGGACAGGATACGAGCAGTACTTC.

V and J are TRBV30 and TRBJ1-1; D gene uncertain. Germline V lookup: CDR1 GTSNPN, CDR2 SVGIG (reference sequence). This CDR3 has 14 residues. The germline V and J ends were trimmed by 0 bases and 2 bases, with 10 bases remaining between them. CDR3 nucleotides: TGTGCCTGGAGTGTAGAGATCCCAAACACTGAAGCTTTCTTT. This codes for CAWSVEIPNTEAFF.

The V call is TRBV2, the J call TRBJ2-5, with D possibly being TRBD2 (7 bases). The CDR3 spans 15 residues. The V end was cut by 6 bases, the J end by 0 bases, with 14 bases between. Germline CDR1 reads SNHLY; CDR2 reads FYNNEI. CDR3 sequence (DNA): TGTGCCAGCAGGGGGGGGCGAGCGTACCAAGAGACCCAGTACTTC. It specifies CASRGGRAYQETQYF.

This clone was seen once. The chain has TRBV19 and TRBJ1-2; a possible D gene is TRBD1 (5 bases). Trimming stripped 2 bases from V and 8 bases from J, with 15 bases between. Germline CDR1 reads LNHDA; CDR2 reads SQIVND (reference sequence). The CDR3 is 14 amino acids. CDR3 sequence: CASSIIQGSYGYTF. CDR3 bases: TGTGCCAGTAGTATAATCCAGGGTTCGTACGGCTACACCTTC.

V is TRBV30 and J is TRBJ2-5; weak D call: TRBD2 (5 bases). V was clipped by 0 bases and J by 5 bases, with 13 bases between them. The CDR3 is 14 residues long. Germline lookup yields CDR1 GTSNPN and CDR2 SVGIG (reference sequence). This chain's CDR3 is CAWSVRVSGETQYF. The CDR3 DNA reads TGTGCCTGGAGTGTAAGAGTGTCGGGGGAGACCCAGTACTTC. The whole variable domain, filled in from reference TRBV30 and TRBJ2-5, reads SQTIHQWPATLVQPVGSPLSLECTVEGTSNPNLYWYRQAAGRGLQLLFYSVGIGQISSEVPQNLSASRPQDRQFILSSKKLLLSDSGFYLCAWSVRVSGETQYFGPGTRLLVL.

The chain combines TRBV2 with TRBJ2-7; tentative D call: TRBD1 (5 bases). CDR1 SNHLY and CDR2 FYNNEI come from the germline V gene. Trimming stripped 2 bases from V and 2 bases from J, with 19 bases between. This CDR3 has 17 amino acids. DNA of the CDR3: TGTGCCAGCAGTGAAATCTCAGACGTGGCAGGGCCCTACGAGCAGTACTTC. Protein sequence: CASSEISDVAGPYEQYF.

The chain links TRBV6-5 to TRBJ1-2; possible D gene TRBD1, 5 bases. V lost 6 bases and J 3 bases, leaving 17 bases between the germline ends. CDR1 and CDR2 (germline): MNHEY, SVGAGI. This CDR3 has 15 residues. CDR3 amino acids: CASSPPGHGYYGYTF. The CDR3 DNA is TGTGCCAGCAGCCCCCCCGGACACGGGTACTATGGCTACACCTTC.

The chain combines TRBV2 with TRBJ1-1; a weak D match, TRBD1 (5 bases). This CDR3 spans 15 amino acids. Germline-derived CDR1 and CDR2 are SNHLY and FYNNEI. V lost 6 bases to trimming and J lost 7 bases, with 21 bases between them. CDR3 in DNA: TGTGCCAGCAGAAGGGGAATGGATGATAGGGATGAAGCTTTCTTT. It is translated as CASRRGMDDRDEAFF. Looking up the rest from reference TRBV2 and TRBJ1-1 gives the full variable domain: EPEVTQTPSHQVTQMGQEVILRCVPISNHLYFYWYRQILGQKVEFLVSFYNNEISEKSEIFDDQFSVERPDGSNFTLKIRSTKLEDSAMYFCASRRGMDDRDEAFFGQGTRLTVV.

The chain's CDR3 is CASSLRTGAEYF. In DNA, the CDR3 is TGTGCCAGCAGTTTAAGAACCGGAGCGGAGTACTTC. This chain connects TRBV28 to TRBJ2-7; D perhaps matches TRBD2 (5 bases). CDR1 is MDHEN and CDR2 is SYDVKM in the germline V gene. Trimming removed 2 bases from V and 11 bases from J, with 13 bases in between. This CDR3 is 12 amino acids long.

J is TRBJ2-3 and V is TRBV13; D is uncertain. The germline V and J ends were trimmed by 4 bases and 3 bases, with 8 bases remaining between them. The CDR3 is made up of 13 amino acids. Germline assignment: CDR1 PRHDT and CDR2 FYEKMQ (reference sequence). CDR3 in amino acids: CASSSLYTDTQYF. In DNA form, the CDR3 reads TGTGCCAGCAGCTCTCTCTATACAGATACGCAGTATTTT.

The chain links TRBV6-5 to TRBJ2-7; TRBD1 agrees at 7 bases. Germline V gene lookup returns CDR1 MNHEY and CDR2 SVGAGI. Trimming removed 5 bases from V and 4 bases from J; junction bases left unmatched: 11. This CDR3 contains 15 residues. The CDR3: CASSTPGQRQYEQYF. The CDR3 DNA follows: TGTGCCAGCAGTACTCCGGGACAGAGGCAGTACGAGCAGTACTTC.

The chain joins TRBV9 to TRBJ1-6, with D unresolved. V lost 7 bases to trimming and J lost 0 bases, with 14 bases between them. The CDR3 runs 16 residues. From germline, CDR1 is SGDLS and CDR2 YYNGEE. The CDR3 nucleotides are TGTGCCAGCGGCTCGGGCGGGAGCTCCTATAATTCACCCCTCCACTTT. This gives the protein CASGSGGSSYNSPLHF. The complete variable domain, with remaining parts taken from reference TRBV9 and TRBJ1-6, reads DSGVTQTPKHLITATGQRVTLRCSPRSGDLSVYWYQQSLDQGLQFLIQYYNGEERAKGNILERFSAQQFPDLHSELNLSSLELGDSALYFCASGSGGSSYNSPLHFGNGTRLTVT.